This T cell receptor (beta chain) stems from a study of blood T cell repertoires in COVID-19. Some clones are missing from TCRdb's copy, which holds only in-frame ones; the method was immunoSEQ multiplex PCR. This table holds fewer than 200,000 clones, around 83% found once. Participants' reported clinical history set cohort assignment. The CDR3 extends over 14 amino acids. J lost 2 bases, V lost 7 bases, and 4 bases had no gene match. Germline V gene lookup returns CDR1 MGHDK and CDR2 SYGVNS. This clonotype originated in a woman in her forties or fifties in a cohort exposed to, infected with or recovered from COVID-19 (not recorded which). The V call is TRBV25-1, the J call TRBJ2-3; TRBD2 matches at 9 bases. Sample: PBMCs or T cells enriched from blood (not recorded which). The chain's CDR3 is CASTSGVNTDTQYF. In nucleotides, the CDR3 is TGTGCCAGCACTAGCGGGGTAAACACAGATACGCAGTATTTT.